The present TCR beta chain was sequenced within a study of blood T cell repertoires in COVID-19. Using immunoSEQ multiplex PCR, the repertoire was profiled, and TCRdb retains in-frame clones only, with some absent. The profile shows about 35,000 clones, more than 70% of them singletons. Germline-derived CDR1 and CDR2 are MNHEY and SVGAGI. The CDR3 extends over 14 amino acids. After removal of 6 bases from V and 4 bases from J, the junction contained 4 bases not matched to a gene. This receptor was obtained from a human donor in a cohort sampled during active COVID-19. V is TRBV6-5 and J is TRBJ1-4; TRBD1 agrees at 8 bases. Sequencing was performed on peripheral blood. In DNA form, the CDR3 reads TGTGCCAGCAGAATACAGGGGGGTAATGAAAAACTGTTTTTT. This encodes CASRIQGGNEKLFF.